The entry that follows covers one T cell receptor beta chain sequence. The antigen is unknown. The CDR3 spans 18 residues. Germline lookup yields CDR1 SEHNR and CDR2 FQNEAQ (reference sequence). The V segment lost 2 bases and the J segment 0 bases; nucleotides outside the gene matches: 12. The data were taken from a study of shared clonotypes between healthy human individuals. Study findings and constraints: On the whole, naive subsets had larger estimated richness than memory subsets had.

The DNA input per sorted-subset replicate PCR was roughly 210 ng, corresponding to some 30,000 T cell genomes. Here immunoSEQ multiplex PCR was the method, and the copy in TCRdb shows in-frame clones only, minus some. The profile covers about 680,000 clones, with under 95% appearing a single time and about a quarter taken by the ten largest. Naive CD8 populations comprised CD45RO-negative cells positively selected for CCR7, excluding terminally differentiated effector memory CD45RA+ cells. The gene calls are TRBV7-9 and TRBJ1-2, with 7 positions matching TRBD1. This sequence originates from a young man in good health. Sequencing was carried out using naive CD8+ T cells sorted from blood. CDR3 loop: CASSLSRGMGTANYGYTF. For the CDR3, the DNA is TGTGCCAGCAGCTTATCCAGGGGGATGGGGACAGCTAACTATGGCTACACCTTC.